This T cell receptor beta chain was sequenced in a study of low-dose radiotherapy and immunotherapy resistance in tumors. Study at large: Cohort 1 got 0.5 Gy per fraction every 2 weeks, 6.5 Gy in total. Cohort 2's total reached 13 Gy over 26 weeks, at 1 Gy per fraction every two weeks. Every two weeks, cyclophosphamide 200 mg/m2 was infused one day before radiation plus immunotherapy.

With TRAV- and TRBV-specific primers, first-strand cDNA was made, covering the alpha and beta chains. TCRs were put through approximately 20 PCR cycles of amplification with Phusion. A constant-region primer and the V-primer adapter served as the primer pair. TCRdb used MiXCR to reprocess the reads, holding one entry per CDR3 protein. The table lists around 36,000 distinct CDR3 sequences, less than 40% of them singletons, with 3.5% to 4% in the top ten. This clonotype was seen many times. This sample's time point: before trial treatment. Donors were treated with nivolumab, ipilimumab, aspirin, and low-dose cyclophosphamide and radiotherapy. Trimming took 7 bases from V and 6 from J, leaving 18 bases between them. CDR1 is LNHDA, CDR2 SQIVND, per germline (reference sequence). The CDR3 spans 14 residues.

The source material was PBMCs, sampled before treatment. This TCR came from a male donor with gallbladder cancer. The chain uses TRBV19 and TRBJ1-1; D is unresolved. Here the CDR3 reads CASTPTADSPEAFF. In DNA form, the CDR3 reads TGTGCCAGTACCCCGACCGCCGATTCGCCTGAAGCTTTCTTT.